This entry concerns a single T cell receptor (beta chain). The authors divided CD4+ cells into CD45RA+ naive and CD45RA-negative memory subsets. TCRdb's copy holds only in-frame clones and misses some; the assay was immunoSEQ multiplex PCR. The sample holds 980,000 or so clones, 60% to 85% seen once. This sample was included in a study of shared clonotypes between healthy human individuals. V was clipped by 3 bases and J by 10 bases; unmatched bases: 5. This CDR3 region has 14 residues. The germline V gene has CDR1 KGHSH and CDR2 LQKENI. The specimen was memory CD4+ T cells sorted from blood. Subset in this sample: CD45RA-negative fraction. The chain uses TRBV18 and TRBJ1-6, with 8 bases matching TRBD1. The source of this sequence is a man between 18 and 35 years old in good health. CDR3 residues: CASSPRGDRSPLHF. The CDR3 DNA follows: TGTGCCAGCTCACCTCGGGGGGACAGGTCACCCCTCCACTTT.